This T cell receptor (beta chain) was found in a study of CD8 T cells in Susac syndrome. CDR1 and CDR2 from the germline V gene are MNHNS and SASEGT. V shed 6 bases and J shed 0 bases, with 23 bases lying between them. The CDR3 extends over 19 amino acids. cDNA came from approximately 0.5 to 1 ug RNA primed by random hexamers. Amplification of TCR beta CDR3 was carried out by immunoSEQ multiplex PCR, which covered 54 Vbeta and 13 Jbeta segments. TCRdb used MiXCR to reprocess the immunoSEQ multiplex PCR reads, holding one entry per CDR3 protein. The sample lists some 99,000 distinct CDR3 sequences, just under 95% occurring once.

This sequence was found in a human donor with Susac syndrome. Sequenced: CD4+ T cells from PBMCs. V and J are TRBV6-1 and TRBJ2-2; possible D gene TRBD2, 5 bases. CDR3 in amino acids: CASRKRPLLSPANTGELFF. CDR3 DNA sequence: TGTGCCAGCAGGAAGCGGCCTTTACTGAGCCCCGCGAACACCGGGGAGCTGTTTTTT.